This T cell receptor (beta chain) comes out of a study of blood T cell repertoires in COVID-19. In the original analysis: For nucleated cells, counts were estimated from reference gene primer amplification. Repertoires were generated with immunoSEQ multiplex PCR, while TCRdb's copy carries only in-frame clones and drops some. V, J and clone size are those of that table, while D and trimming were read from the DNA. The sample has approximately 220,000 clones; approximately 86% are singletons. Trimming took 5 bases from V and 3 from J, leaving 27 bases between them. The CDR3 extends over 19 amino acids. Germline loops: CDR1 LNHDA, CDR2 SQIVND (reference sequence). Participants were placed into cohorts based on the clinical history they reported. Within 2 weeks of study entry, exposed participants had contacted a PCR-confirmed or clinician-diagnosed COVID-19 case. This clone was observed a handful of times.

The sequence was obtained from a woman between 25 and 40 years old who had been exposed to COVID-19. Source material: PBMCs or T cells enriched from blood (not recorded which). The V gene is TRBV19, the J gene TRBJ2-3, with a weak D call TRBD1 (6 bases). CDR3 sequence: CASSLTQGLADIGTDTQYF. In nucleotides, the CDR3 is TGTGCCAGTAGTCTAACCCAGGGGTTGGCGGATATTGGGACAGATACGCAGTATTTT.